This TCR beta chain was captured by sequencing in a study of T cells in Graves' hyperthyroidism and ophthalmopathy (dated by TCRdb to about 2019). Regarding the study in general: To identify distinguishing TCR V-J signatures, a discovery cohort of 90 to 100 patients was used, comprising 43 with Graves' ophthalmopathy and around 60 with stable Graves' hyperthyroidism. Prospective prediction of ophthalmopathy was tested in an independent validation cohort of approximately 19 hyperthyroidism patients and 15 to 17 patients who later progressed to ophthalmopathy. For training and testing, the 100 or so patients in the discovery cohort were randomly divided in a 7:3 ratio. The study also compared thyroid tissue and blood T-cell repertoires from about six Graves' hyperthyroidism patients. After blood sampling, hyperthyroidism patients were treated with methimazole at a starting dose of 30 mg daily, and ophthalmopathy patients were treated with high-dose intravenous methylprednisolone. According to the paper, TCR Vbeta CDR3 sequencing was carried out on over 130 peripheral blood samples, which came from approximately 43 ophthalmopathy, 80 or so hyperthyroidism and roughly 17 progressor patients.

About this clonotype itself: Its antigen is unknown. No clone much larger than this one lies a single base away; base qualities are absent.

TCR beta CDR3 regions were amplified from RNA transcripts. The TCR CDR3 was subjected to a first round of RT-PCR using the HTBI primer set and the Qiagen OneStep RT-PCR kit. The libraries were constructed in a second round of multiplex PCR and then size-selected and purified. Paired-end sequencing of the libraries was performed with 100 bp reads on an Illumina HiSeq2000. In the authors' own workflow: Raw data were processed with SOAPnuke, discarding reads with adapters, uncalled bases, mean Phred below 15, or no exact constant-primer or identifier match. COPE v1.2.5 was used to merge high-quality paired reads, and clonotypes were defined as unique nucleotide sequences. Clonotypes were aligned to IMGT TRBV, TRBD and TRBJ reference segments using MiTCR v1.1. Only V-J combinations with frequency above 0.0001, covering 99% to 99.2% of repertoires, were analysed. The TCS score was defined as F50 (clonal expansion) divided by E x V (chaos), with BLOSUM62-based TCRdist calculated between CDR3 peptides within each V-J. Welch's t-statistics and random forest reduced several hundred V-J features to roughly 13, which were used in a naive Bayes classifier (R e1071). The similarity between thyroid and blood repertoires was quantified using the Morisita-Horn index. TCRdb cleaned the public reads at Q25 with fastp, built clones with MiXCR and kept in-frame beta chains. Each entry is one CDR3 protein sequence, shown with its most common DNA and genes. TCRdb's processing, not the authors' own work, is the source of the V and J calls. The sample table contains hundreds of thousands of distinct CDR3 sequences; only one count was recorded for 45% of them. 6.5% to 9% of the sample is taken by the ten largest.

The study excluded patients with uncontrolled infections, other autoimmune diseases, pregnancy or lactation. Diagnoses were based on clinical symptoms, serum thyroxine and TRAb, thyroid ultrasound and orbital computed tomography. Total RNA was extracted with Trizol reagent, and quality was checked on an Agilent 2100 Bioanalyzer. Overall study outcomes, separate from this receptor: Blood samples also contained most of the expanded thyroid clonotypes (frequency above 0.001), which suggests that blood repertoires may reflect thyroid immune responses. In validation, the model predicted progression to ophthalmopathy a median of roughly 6.5 months before onset, with about 70% sensitivity and almost 75% specificity. Sample size was not statistically predetermined, and investigators were not blinded to group allocation. A model built on a 13 V-J signature distinguished ophthalmopathy from stable hyperthyroidism, reaching roughly 88% sensitivity and 81.08% specificity in cross-validation and 80%/75% in testing.

Including the terminal cysteine and phenylalanine, the CDR3 comprises 12 residues. Of all the DNA, just the CDR3 is kept, 36 bases in frame from base 1. The CDR1 and CDR2 encoded by the germline V gene (reference sequence) are DFQATT and SNEGSKA. The junction carries 13 bases between V and J, which are trimmed by 6 bases and 5 bases respectively. The source of this sequence is an adult man with Graves' disease, either hyperthyroidism or ophthalmopathy (not recorded which). The sample taken for sequencing was peripheral blood or thyroid tissue (not recorded which). The V and J segments used are TRBV20-1 and TRBJ2-5, with the D gene tentatively TRBD1 or TRBD2, based on 6 matching bases in each. CDR3 sequence: CSAQKGGETQYF. In nucleotide form, the sequence is TGCAGTGCCCAAAAAGGGGGGGAGACCCAGTACTTC.